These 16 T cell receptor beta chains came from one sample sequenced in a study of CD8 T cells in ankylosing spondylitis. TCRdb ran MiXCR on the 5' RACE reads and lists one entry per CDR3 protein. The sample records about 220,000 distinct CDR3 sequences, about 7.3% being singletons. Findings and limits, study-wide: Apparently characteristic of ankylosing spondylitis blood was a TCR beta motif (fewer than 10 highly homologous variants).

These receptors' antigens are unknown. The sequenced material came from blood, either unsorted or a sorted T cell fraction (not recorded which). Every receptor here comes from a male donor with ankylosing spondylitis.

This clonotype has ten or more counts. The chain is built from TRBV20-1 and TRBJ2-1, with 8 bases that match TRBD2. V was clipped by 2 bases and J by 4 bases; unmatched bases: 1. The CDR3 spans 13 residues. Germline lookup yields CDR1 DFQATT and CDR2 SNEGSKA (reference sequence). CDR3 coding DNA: TGCAGTGCTAGACTAGCGGGTTACAATGAGCAGTTCTTC. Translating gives CSARLAGYNEQFF.

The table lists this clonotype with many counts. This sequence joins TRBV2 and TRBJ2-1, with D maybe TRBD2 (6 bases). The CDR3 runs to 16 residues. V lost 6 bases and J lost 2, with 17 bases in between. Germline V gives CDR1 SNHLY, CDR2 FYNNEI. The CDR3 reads CASRRTGTPTYNEQFF. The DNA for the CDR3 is TGTGCCAGCAGGCGGACCGGGACTCCCACCTACAATGAGCAGTTCTTC.

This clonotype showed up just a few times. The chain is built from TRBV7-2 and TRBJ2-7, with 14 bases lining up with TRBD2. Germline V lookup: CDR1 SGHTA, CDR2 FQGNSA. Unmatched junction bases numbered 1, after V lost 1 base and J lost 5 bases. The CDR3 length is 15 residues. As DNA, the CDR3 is TGTGCCAGCAGCTTAGGGGGACTAGCGGGAGACGAGCAGTACTTC. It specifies CASSLGGLAGDEQYF.

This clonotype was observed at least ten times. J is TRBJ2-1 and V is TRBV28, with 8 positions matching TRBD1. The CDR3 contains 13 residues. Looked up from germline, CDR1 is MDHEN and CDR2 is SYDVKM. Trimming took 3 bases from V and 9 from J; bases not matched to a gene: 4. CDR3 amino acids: CASSFGTGSEQFF. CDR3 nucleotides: TGTGCCAGCAGTTTCGGGACAGGTAGTGAGCAGTTCTTC.

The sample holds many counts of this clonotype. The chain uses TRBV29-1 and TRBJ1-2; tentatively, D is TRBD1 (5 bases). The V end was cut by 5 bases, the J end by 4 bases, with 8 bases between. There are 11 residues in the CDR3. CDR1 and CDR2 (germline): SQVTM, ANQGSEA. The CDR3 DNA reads TGCAGCGTTCCGAGGGGCTATGGCTACACCTTC. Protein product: CSVPRGYGYTF.

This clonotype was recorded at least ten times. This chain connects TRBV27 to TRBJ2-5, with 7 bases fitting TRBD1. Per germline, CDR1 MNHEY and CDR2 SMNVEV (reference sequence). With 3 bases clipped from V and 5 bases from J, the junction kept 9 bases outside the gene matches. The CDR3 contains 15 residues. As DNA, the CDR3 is TGTGCCAGCAGTTTCTATACAGGGGCAAGGGAGACCCAGTACTTC. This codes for CASSFYTGARETQYF.

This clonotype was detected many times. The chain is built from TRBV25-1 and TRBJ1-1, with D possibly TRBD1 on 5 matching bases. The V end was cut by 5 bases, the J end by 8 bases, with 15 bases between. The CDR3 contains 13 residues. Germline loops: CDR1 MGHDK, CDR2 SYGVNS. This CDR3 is CASSPGGITEAFF. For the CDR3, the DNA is TGTGCCAGCAGTCCTGGGGGGATAACAGAAGCTTTCTTT. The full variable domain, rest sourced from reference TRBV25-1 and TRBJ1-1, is EADIYQTPRYLVIGTGKKITLECSQTMGHDKMYWYQQDPGMELHLIHYSYGVNSTEKGDLSSESTVSRIRTEHFPLTLESARPSHTSQYLCASSPGGITEAFFGQGTRLTVV.

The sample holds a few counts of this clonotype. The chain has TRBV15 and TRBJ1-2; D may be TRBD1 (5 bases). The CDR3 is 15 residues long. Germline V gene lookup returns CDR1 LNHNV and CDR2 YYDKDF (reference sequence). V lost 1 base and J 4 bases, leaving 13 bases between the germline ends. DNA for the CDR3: TGTGCCACCAGCAGAGTCAGGGTAGAGGCCTATGGCTACACCTTC. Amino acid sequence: CATSRVRVEAYGYTF.

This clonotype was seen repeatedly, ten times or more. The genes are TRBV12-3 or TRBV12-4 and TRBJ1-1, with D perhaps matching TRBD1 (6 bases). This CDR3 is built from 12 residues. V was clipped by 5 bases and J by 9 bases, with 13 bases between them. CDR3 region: CASSTGSGKAFF. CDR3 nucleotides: TGTGCCAGCAGTACAGGGTCTGGGAAAGCTTTCTTT.

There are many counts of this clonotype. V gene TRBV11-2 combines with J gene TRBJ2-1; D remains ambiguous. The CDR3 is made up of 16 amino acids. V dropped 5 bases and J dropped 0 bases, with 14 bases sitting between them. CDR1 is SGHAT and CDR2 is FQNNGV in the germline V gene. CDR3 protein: CASSPPGISSYNEQFF. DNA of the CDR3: TGTGCCAGCAGCCCTCCTGGCATCAGCTCCTACAATGAGCAGTTCTTC.

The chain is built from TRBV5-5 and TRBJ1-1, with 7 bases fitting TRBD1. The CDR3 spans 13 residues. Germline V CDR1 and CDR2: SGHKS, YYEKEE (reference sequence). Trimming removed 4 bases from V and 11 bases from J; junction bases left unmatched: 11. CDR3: CASSARTGVFAFF. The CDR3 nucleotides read TGTGCCAGCAGCGCCAGGACAGGAGTGTTTGCTTTCTTT.

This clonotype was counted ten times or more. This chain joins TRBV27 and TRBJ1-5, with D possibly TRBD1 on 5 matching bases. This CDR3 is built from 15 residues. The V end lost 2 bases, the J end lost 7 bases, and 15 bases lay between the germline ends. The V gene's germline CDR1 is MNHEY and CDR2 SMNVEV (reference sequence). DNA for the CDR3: TGTGCCAGCAGTTTAATTCGAGGGGCAGAGCAGCCCCAGCATTTT. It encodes CASSLIRGAEQPQHF.

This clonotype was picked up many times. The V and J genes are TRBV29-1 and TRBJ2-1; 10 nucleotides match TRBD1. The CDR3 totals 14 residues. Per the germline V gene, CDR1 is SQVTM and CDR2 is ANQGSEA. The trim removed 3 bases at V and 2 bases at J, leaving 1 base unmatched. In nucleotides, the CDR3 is TGCAGCGTTGAGGGGACAGGGGCCTACAATGAGCAGTTCTTC. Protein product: CSVEGTGAYNEQFF.

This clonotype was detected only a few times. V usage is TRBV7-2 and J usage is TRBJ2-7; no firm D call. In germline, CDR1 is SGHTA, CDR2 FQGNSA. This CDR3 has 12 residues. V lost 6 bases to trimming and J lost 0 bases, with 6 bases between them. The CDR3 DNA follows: TGTGCCAGCAGTTTTATCTCCTACGAGCAGTACTTC. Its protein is CASSFISYEQYF.

The CDR3 is CASSLKQQGWYNEQFF. For the CDR3, the DNA is TGTGCCAGCAGCTTAAAGCAACAGGGGTGGTACAATGAGCAGTTCTTC. The V call is TRBV11-2, the J call TRBJ2-1; 7 nucleotides align to TRBD1. From germline, CDR1 is SGHAT and CDR2 FQNNGV. The CDR3 length is 16 residues. The J segment lost 4 bases and the V segment lost 2 bases, leaving 8 bases of the junction unmatched.

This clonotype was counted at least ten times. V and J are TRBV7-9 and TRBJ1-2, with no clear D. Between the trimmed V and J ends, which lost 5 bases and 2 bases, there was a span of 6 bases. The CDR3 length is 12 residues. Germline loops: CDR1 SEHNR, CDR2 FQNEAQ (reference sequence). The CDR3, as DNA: TGTGCCAGCAGCCCTAGCAACTATGGCTACACCTTC. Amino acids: CASSPSNYGYTF.